The next 11 T cell receptor beta chains were all read from a single sample in a study of STAT5B mutations in CD4+ large granular lymphocyte leukemia. TCRdb's copy holds only in-frame clones and misses some; the assay was immunoSEQ multiplex PCR. Among about 33,000 clones listed, 87% were seen once. Sequencing was done on a sample of CD4+ T cells from blood buffy coats. All receptors come from a human donor in good health.

The rearrangement joins TRBV28 to TRBJ2-1; the match to TRBD2 covers 7 bases. The CDR3 spans 12 residues. V lost 6 bases and J lost 8; bases outside the gene matches: 4. Germline loops: CDR1 MDHEN, CDR2 SYDVKM. The DNA for the CDR3 is TGTGCCAGCAGCCTCCGGGAGGATGAGCAGTTCTTC. Encoded protein: CASSLREDEQFF.

V is TRBV2 and J is TRBJ1-5; TRBD1 is a possible D gene (6 bases). The germline V and J ends were trimmed by 5 bases and 5 bases, with 13 bases remaining between them. This CDR3 comprises 14 residues. CDR1 is SNHLY, CDR2 FYNNEI, per germline. The chain's CDR3 is CASSPQGGDQPQHF. The CDR3 nucleotides are TGTGCCAGCAGTCCACAGGGAGGAGATCAGCCCCAGCATTTT.

This clone occurred a few times. This chain joins TRBV2 and TRBJ2-7; D unclear. V was trimmed by 3 bases and J by 2 bases, leaving 8 bases between them. The CDR3 totals 13 residues. Germline V gives CDR1 SNHLY, CDR2 FYNNEI. This CDR3 is CASSDTVAYEQYF. In DNA form, the CDR3 reads TGTGCCAGCAGTGATACAGTGGCCTACGAGCAGTACTTC.

V and J are TRBV27 and TRBJ2-1; D is undetermined. CDR1 is MNHEY and CDR2 is SMNVEV in the germline V gene (reference sequence). The CDR3 spans 16 residues. The V and J ends lost 6 bases and 0 bases respectively, with 15 bases between them. The DNA of the CDR3 is TGTGCCAGCAGCCGCAGACTCCGCGACTCCTACAATGAGCAGTTCTTC. This gives the protein CASSRRLRDSYNEQFF.

CDR3 protein: CASSEASSGGFTDTQYF. The CDR3 DNA reads as TGTGCCAGCAGTGAAGCGAGCAGCGGCGGATTCACAGATACGCAGTATTTT. The chain has TRBV2 and TRBJ2-3, with D perhaps matching TRBD2 (5 bases). Germline V gene sequence: CDR1 SNHLY, CDR2 FYNNEI. V lost 0 bases and J lost 2, with 15 bases in between. This CDR3 contains 17 residues.

The rearrangement uses TRBV25-1 and TRBJ2-3; no reliable D call. The CDR3 has 12 residues. Between the trimmed V and J ends, which lost 3 bases and 5 bases, there was a span of 6 bases. The germline V gene has CDR1 MGHDK and CDR2 SYGVNS. For the CDR3, the DNA is TGTGCCAGCAGTGAGTTCGGAGATACGCAGTATTTT. It encodes CASSEFGDTQYF.

The chain joins TRBV6-5 to TRBJ1-4; D remains ambiguous. Germline CDR1 is MNHEY and CDR2 is SVGAGI. Trimming stripped 0 bases from V and 0 bases from J, with 5 bases between. The CDR3 length is 15 residues. Here the CDR3 reads CASSYSSATNEKLFF. CDR3 DNA: TGTGCCAGCAGTTACTCGAGTGCAACTAATGAAAAACTGTTTTTT.

The chain is built from TRBV2 and TRBJ1-2; unclear D gene. The CDR3 extends over 12 amino acids. Germline V CDR1 and CDR2: SNHLY, FYNNEI. Trimming cost V 7 bases and J 1 base, with 7 bases left between them. The DNA of the CDR3 is TGTGCCAGCAAGGGAGATAACTATGGCTACACCTTC. It is translated as CASKGDNYGYTF.

This chain links TRBV28 with TRBJ2-2, with D possibly TRBD1 on 5 matching bases. The CDR3 sequence is 14 residues long. Germline V gene lookup returns CDR1 MDHEN and CDR2 SYDVKM. The ends were cut back, 4 bases at V and 5 bases at J, with 11 bases in the middle. For the CDR3, the DNA is TGTGCCAGCAGTTCCCAGGGTAGGACCGGGGAGCTGTTTTTT. This gives the protein CASSSQGRTGELFF.

This chain joins TRBV11-2 and TRBJ2-5; D ambiguous. The J call could be wrong; TRBJ2-7 is a better fit for the DNA end. CDR1 and CDR2 from the germline V gene are SGHAT and FQNNGV. The CDR3 covers 12 residues. CDR3 protein: CASSLDLGEQYF. CDR3 coding DNA: TGTGCCAGCAGCTTAGATCTGGGCGAGCAGTACTTC.

In this sample, this clone turned up once. The V call is TRBV27, the J call TRBJ1-2; D is undetermined. V gave up 3 bases and J gave up 0 bases, with 11 bases separating them. This CDR3 spans 15 amino acids. CDR1 is MNHEY and CDR2 is SMNVEV in the germline V gene (reference sequence). The CDR3 loop is CASSFSGIANYGYTF. CDR3 nucleotides: TGTGCCAGCAGTTTTTCCGGGATAGCTAACTATGGCTACACCTTC.